The 19 T cell receptor beta chains reported below all come from one sample, sequenced in a study of blood T cell repertoires in COVID-19. Here immunoSEQ multiplex PCR was the method, and the copy in TCRdb shows in-frame clones only, minus some. The sample yields roughly 260,000 clones, 80% to 90% seen once. The sample consisted of peripheral blood. The receptors shown here come from a woman between 65 and 79 years old with acute or convalescent COVID-19.

The chain links TRBV6-5 to TRBJ1-3, with TRBD1 matching over 7 bases. V shed 11 bases and J 0 bases; nucleotides not matched to a gene: 4. There are 13 residues in the CDR3. CDR1 is MNHEY, CDR2 SVGAGI, per germline. This CDR3 is CASWDSSGNTIYF. The CDR3 nucleotides read TGTGCCTCCTGGGACAGCTCTGGAAACACCATATATTTT.

The chain links TRBV5-6 to TRBJ1-5; no definite D call. The CDR3 runs to 14 residues. The V and J ends lost 0 bases and 7 bases respectively, with 11 bases between them. Germline V gene sequence: CDR1 SGHDT, CDR2 YYEEEE. CDR3 residues: CASSLGMGGQPQHF. CDR3 nucleotides: TGTGCCAGCAGCTTGGGAATGGGAGGGCAGCCCCAGCATTTT.

The chain employs TRBV6-5 and TRBJ1-6; D not certain. In germline, CDR1 is MNHEY, CDR2 SVGAGI. With 6 bases removed from V and 7 bases from J, the gap between germline ends came to 16 bases. This CDR3 is 15 amino acids long. DNA for the CDR3: TGTGCCAGCAGGATTGGGTCGGAGGCAAATTCACCCCTCCACTTT. Translating it yields CASRIGSEANSPLHF.

CDR3 protein: CASSPNRGTNEKLFF. The CDR3 DNA is TGCGCCAGCAGCCCGAACAGGGGGACAAATGAAAAACTGTTTTTT. V usage is TRBV4-1 and J usage is TRBJ1-4; 8 bases match TRBD1. Germline V gene sequence: CDR1 MGHRA, CDR2 YSYEKL. V shed 4 bases and J 5 bases; nucleotides not matched to a gene: 6. The CDR3 has 15 amino acids.

V is TRBV7-2 and J is TRBJ1-2; D is possibly TRBD1 (5 bases). Looked up from germline, CDR1 is SGHTA and CDR2 is FQGNSA. Trimming removed 2 bases at V and 3 bases at J, with 10 bases between. The CDR3 extends over 14 amino acids. CDR3 residues: CASSLTPGDYGYTF. Here the CDR3 DNA reads TGTGCCAGCAGCTTAACGCCGGGGGACTATGGCTACACCTTC.

The chain joins TRBV7-2 to TRBJ2-3, with D perhaps TRBD2 (6 bases). The V end was cut by 8 bases, the J end by 6 bases, with 6 bases between. The CDR3 loop spans 10 amino acids. The germline V gene has CDR1 SGHTA and CDR2 FQGNSA. CDR3 amino acids: CASGGDTQYF. The CDR3 region has the DNA TGTGCCAGCGGGGGGGATACGCAGTATTTT.

V usage is TRBV28 and J usage is TRBJ2-1; 9 bases match TRBD1. The CDR3 is 14 amino acids. V trimming: 2 bases; J trimming: 10 bases; junction bases outside the gene matches: 6. The germline V gene has CDR1 MDHEN and CDR2 SYDVKM. The CDR3 here is CASSLPGQGREQFF. The CDR3 nucleotides read TGTGCCAGCAGTTTACCGGGACAGGGACGAGAGCAGTTCTTC.

The chain joins TRBV6-5 to TRBJ1-3, with 9 bases aligning to TRBD1. Trimming at V came to 0 bases and at J to 4 bases, leaving 4 bases not matched to a gene. This CDR3 has 16 amino acids. The germline gives CDR1 MNHEY, CDR2 SVGAGI. The CDR3 loop is CASSYSGQGVGNTIYF. The CDR3 coding sequence is TGTGCCAGCAGTTACTCGGGACAGGGTGTCGGAAACACCATATATTTT.

The V and J genes are TRBV11-3 and TRBJ1-1, with a possible D match to TRBD1 (5 bases). V was trimmed by 3 bases and J by 2 bases, leaving 13 bases between them. This CDR3 contains 15 residues. Germline-derived CDR1 and CDR2 are SGHNT and YENEEA. The CDR3 DNA is TGTGCCAGCAGCTTGGGGCGAGGAAGAAACACTGAAGCTTTCTTT. This sequence encodes CASSLGRGRNTEAFF.

This clone has just a few counts. The V and J genes are TRBV6-2 or TRBV6-3 and TRBJ2-5, with 10 bases that match TRBD2. The CDR3 contains 14 residues. Germline V CDR1 and CDR2: MNHEY, SVGEGT. V was clipped by 5 bases and J by 3 bases; unmatched bases: 3. The DNA for the CDR3 is TGTGCCAGCAGTAGAAGCGGGGGGGAAGAGACCCAGTACTTC. Its protein is CASSRSGGEETQYF.

This clone came up a few times. The J gene is TRBJ1-1, the V gene TRBV5-1; TRBD1 agrees at 10 bases. The CDR3 is 13 residues long. V lost 4 bases to trimming and J lost 5 bases; unmatched junction nucleotides: 2. Germline loops: CDR1 SGHRS, CDR2 YFSETQ. The CDR3 protein is CASSRDRGTEAFF. Written as DNA, the CDR3 is TGCGCCAGCAGCAGGGACAGGGGAACTGAAGCTTTCTTT.

The chain combines TRBV30 with TRBJ1-5; a possible D gene is TRBD1 (5 bases). In germline, CDR1 is GTSNPN, CDR2 SVGIG (reference sequence). Trimming cost V 4 bases and J 0 bases, with 13 bases left between them. The CDR3 extends over 15 amino acids. In nucleotides, the CDR3 is TGTGCCTGGAAAAGGGGTGGGCATAGCAATCAGCCCCAGCATTTT. Amino acids: CAWKRGGHSNQPQHF.

This clone has a handful of counts. V usage is TRBV15 and J usage is TRBJ2-7, with TRBD1 matching over 7 bases. In germline, CDR1 is LNHNV, CDR2 YYDKDF (reference sequence). V shed 8 bases and J 3 bases; nucleotides not matched to a gene: 4. This CDR3 contains 12 residues. CDR3: CATGDRDYEQYF. CDR3 coding DNA: TGTGCCACCGGGGACAGAGACTACGAGCAGTACTTC.

This clone occurred once. This sequence joins TRBV27 and TRBJ1-1; D unclear. This CDR3 is built from 13 residues. CDR1 is MNHEY, CDR2 SMNVEV, per germline (reference sequence). V lost 9 bases and J 0 bases, leaving 11 bases between the germline ends. In DNA form, the CDR3 reads TGTGCCAGTGCAAGCGACCTGAACACTGAAGCTTTCTTT. Encoded protein: CASASDLNTEAFF.

The chain employs TRBV9 and TRBJ1-6, with D tentatively TRBD1 (5 bases). The CDR3 is made up of 15 amino acids. V lost 0 bases to trimming and J lost 6 bases, with 10 bases between them. CDR1 and CDR2 from the germline V gene are SGDLS and YYNGEE. The CDR3, as DNA: TGTGCCAGCAGCGTAGGGGGGGAAATTAATTCACCCCTCCACTTT. It is translated as CASSVGGEINSPLHF.

Regarding this clone: The junction departs from germline at one end; a sequencing error may be responsible. This chain connects TRBV7-2 to TRBJ2-1; 11 bases are a match to TRBD1. This CDR3 has 16 residues. CDR1 and CDR2 (germline): SGHTA, FQGNSA. The CDR3 spells CASSLAGQGGNLAWVF. Written as DNA, the CDR3 is TGTGCCAGCAGCTTAGCGGGACAGGGGGGAAATTTAGCTTGGGTCTTC.

The CDR3 region is CASSYSSGINSPLHF. CDR3 DNA: TGTGCCAGCAGTTACTCGAGCGGGATTAATTCACCCCTCCACTTT. The chain employs TRBV6-5 and TRBJ1-6; D not resolved. V lost 0 bases and J lost 6, with 9 bases in between. The CDR3 extends over 15 amino acids. Germline CDR1 MNHEY, CDR2 SVGAGI.

The gene calls are TRBV19 and TRBJ1-1; 7 bases align to TRBD1. V gave up 6 bases and J gave up 6 bases; unmatched junction bases: 7. In germline, CDR1 is LNHDA, CDR2 SQIVND (reference sequence). The CDR3 sequence is 13 residues long. The DNA of the CDR3 is TGTGCCAGTAGAACCGACAGGGACTCTGAAGCTTTCTTT. It encodes CASRTDRDSEAFF.

The chain couples TRBV11-2 to TRBJ1-2; D not resolved. This CDR3 has 16 residues. The V and J ends lost 0 bases and 7 bases respectively, with 18 bases between them. CDR1 and CDR2 from the germline V gene are SGHAT and FQNNGV. The CDR3 spells CASSLDFNSYSSGYTF. Here the CDR3 DNA reads TGTGCCAGCAGCTTAGACTTTAACAGTTATTCGTCTGGCTACACCTTC.